The 18 T cell receptor beta chains below come from one sample, sequenced in a study of spatial heterogeneity in lung cancer. Regarding the study as a whole: The number of expanded tumor alpha and beta chains correlated with mutation number.

Time point given: sample taken at primary tumor resection. One entry per CDR3 protein results from TCRdb running MiXCR on the 5' RACE reads. The data contain several thousand distinct CDR3 sequences, 15% to 20% of them singletons. These TCRs' antigens remain unknown. The sample consisted of lung tumor tissue, taken at surgery. These receptors all stem from a male donor with early-stage non-small cell lung cancer.

This clonotype is labeled as medium-sized. This chain joins TRBV7-2 and TRBJ2-6; 11 bases agree with TRBD2. The CDR3 is 16 residues long. CDR1 and CDR2 from the germline V gene are SGHTA and FQGNSA. J lost 2 bases, V lost 6 bases, and 3 bases had no gene match. The CDR3 DNA sequence: TGTGCCAGCAGAACTAGCGGGAGAGCTGGGGCCAACGTCCTGACTTTC. Translating it yields CASRTSGRAGANVLTF.

This chain links TRBV2 with TRBJ2-7; 11 nucleotides line up with TRBD1. The CDR3 has 15 amino acids. V dropped 0 bases and J dropped 3; count of bases not matched to a gene: 1. From germline, CDR1 is SNHLY and CDR2 FYNNEI. CDR3 nucleotide sequence: TGTGCCAGCAGTGAAGCGGGACAGGGGGGCTACGAGCAGTACTTC. It translates to CASSEAGQGGYEQYF.

By sample fraction, this clonotype is medium-sized. The genes are TRBV5-1 and TRBJ2-5; TRBD2 might be the D (5 bases). This CDR3 is built from 18 residues. In germline, CDR1 is SGHRS, CDR2 YFSETQ. The ends were cut back, 0 bases at V and 4 bases at J, with 22 bases in the middle. In nucleotides, the CDR3 is TGCGCCAGCAGCTTGGGGGGTTTCTCCCAAGCGGCGGGAGAGACCCAGTACTTC. Its protein is CASSLGGFSQAAGETQYF.

This clonotype qualifies as medium-sized. The genes are TRBV9 and TRBJ1-5; 7 bases are a match to TRBD1. The CDR3 is 16 amino acids. Germline assignment: CDR1 SGDLS and CDR2 YYNGEE. Unmatched junction bases numbered 7, after V lost 4 bases and J lost 0 bases. CDR3 region: CASSLTGDSSNQPQHF. Here the CDR3 DNA reads TGTGCCAGCAGCCTTACAGGGGACAGTAGCAATCAGCCCCAGCATTTT.

This clonotype is classed as large (0.1 to 1%). The rearrangement links TRBV20-1 to TRBJ1-4; D unresolved. From germline, CDR1 is DFQATT and CDR2 SNEGSKA (reference sequence). The V and J ends lost 3 bases and 0 bases respectively, with 8 bases between them. CDR3 size: 14 residues. The CDR3 reads CSASPTTTNEKLFF. CDR3 nucleotide sequence: TGCAGTGCTAGCCCGACAACAACTAATGAAAAACTGTTTTTT.

This clonotype is labeled as medium-sized. The CDR3, as DNA: TGCAGTGCTAGTTCCACGACGGCCTCCTACGAGCAGTACTTC. Translated: CSASSTTASYEQYF. The chain carries TRBV20-1 and TRBJ2-7, with D hard to call. The germline V gene encodes CDR1 DFQATT and CDR2 SNEGSKA (reference sequence). The CDR3 has 14 residues. V lost 3 bases and J 0 bases, leaving 12 bases between the germline ends.

There are a few counts of this clonotype. The V gene is TRBV12-3 or TRBV12-4, the J gene TRBJ2-5; possibly TRBD2 for D (5 bases). The CDR3 covers 15 residues. The V gene lost 5 bases and the J gene lost 5 bases, with 18 bases spanning the gap. CDR3 nucleotides: TGTGCCAGCAGTCCTGGACTGTGGGTGGCTGAGACCCAGTACTTC. This gives the protein CASSPGLWVAETQYF.

This clonotype was seen a handful of times. The chain is built from TRBV5-1 and TRBJ2-1; 8 nucleotides align to TRBD1. J was trimmed by 0 bases and V by 3 bases; bases with no gene match: 2. Germline CDR1 and CDR2: SGHRS and YFSETQ. The CDR3 has 15 residues. CDR3 sequence (DNA): TGCGCCAGCAGCTCGACAGGGGCCTCCTACAATGAGCAGTTCTTC. Protein: CASSSTGASYNEQFF.

This clonotype showed up just a few times. The chain carries TRBV5-5 and TRBJ2-7; no firm D call. Trimming took 0 bases from V and 12 from J, leaving 13 bases between them. The CDR3 covers 12 residues. Germline CDR1 reads SGHKS; CDR2 reads YYEKEE (reference sequence). CDR3 DNA: TGTGCCAGCAGCTTGGAGAGTCCTTGGGTGTACTTC. Amino acids: CASSLESPWVYF.

This CDR3 is CASSRDRGRSDTQYF. The CDR3 DNA sequence: TGTGCCAGCAGTAGAGACAGGGGGCGGTCAGATACGCAGTATTTT. J is TRBJ2-3 and V is TRBV12-3 or TRBV12-4; 10 bases match TRBD1. This CDR3 contains 15 residues. V was clipped by 5 bases and J by 4 bases; unmatched bases: 6.

In DNA form, the CDR3 reads TGTGCCAGCAGTTCTTGGGGGGTTATGATGAACACTGAAGCTTTCTTT. It yields the protein CASSSWGVMMNTEAFF. The chain links TRBV6-2 or TRBV6-3 to TRBJ1-1; possibly TRBD1 for D (5 bases). Trimming removed 4 bases from V and 0 bases from J, with 15 bases in between. CDR1 and CDR2 from the germline V gene are MNHEY and SVGEGT. CDR3 size: 16 residues.

This clonotype was counted a few times. The J gene is TRBJ2-4, the V gene TRBV12-3 or TRBV12-4; 9 bases are a match to TRBD2. The CDR3 sequence is 17 residues long. V dropped 1 base and J dropped 0; count of bases not matched to a gene: 4. The CDR3 loop reads CASSLGTSEEAKNIQYF. The CDR3 region has the DNA TGTGCCAGCAGTTTAGGGACTAGCGAGGAAGCCAAAAACATTCAGTACTTC.

In its sample, this clonotype was seen a few times. V and J are TRBV18 and TRBJ2-1; D call uncertain. There are 13 residues in the CDR3. V was shortened by 3 bases and J by 6 bases, with 9 bases between the two germline ends. Per germline, CDR1 KGHSH and CDR2 LQKENI. The CDR3 DNA reads TGTGCCAGCTCACCTCTCCTCTCCAATGAGCAGTTCTTC. Its translation is CASSPLLSNEQFF.

This clonotype is classed as medium-sized (0.01 to 0.1%). This rearrangement joins TRBV12-3 or TRBV12-4 to TRBJ2-7; tentatively, D is TRBD2 (6 bases). Trimming took 7 bases from V and 6 from J, leaving 13 bases between them. This CDR3 has 12 residues. CDR3 loop: CASTRDSGEQYF. CDR3 in DNA: TGTGCCAGCACCCGGGACTCAGGCGAGCAGTACTTC.

This clonotype was seen a handful of times. The chain has TRBV7-6 and TRBJ2-3; 9 bases are a match to TRBD2. V was clipped by 0 bases and J by 4 bases; unmatched bases: 8. This CDR3 spans 17 amino acids. The germline gives CDR1 SGHVS, CDR2 FNYEAQ. CDR3 sequence: CASSLAYSGGAPDTQYF. CDR3 DNA: TGTGCCAGCAGCTTAGCTTATAGCGGGGGTGCCCCAGATACGCAGTATTTT. The full variable domain, rest sourced from reference TRBV7-6 and TRBJ2-3, is GAGVSQSPRYKVTKRGQDVALRCDPISGHVSLYWYRQALGQGPEFLTYFNYEAQQDKSGLPNDRFSAERPEGSISTLTIQRTEQRDSAMYRCASSLAYSGGAPDTQYFGPGTRLTVL.

Note on this clonotype: Germline is not matched at one junction end, which may reflect a read error. The chain recombines TRBV27 with TRBJ2-7, with a possible D match to TRBD1 (5 bases). The CDR3 loop spans 13 amino acids. The germline gives CDR1 MNHEY, CDR2 SMNVEV (reference sequence). DNA of the CDR3: TGTGCCAGCAGTTTATCAGAAGGACACGAGCAGTGCTTC. Amino acids: CASSLSEGHEQCF.

In its sample, this clonotype was seen many times. This rearrangement joins TRBV7-8 to TRBJ2-1; D gene uncertain. The CDR3 consists of 12 residues. Germline V gene sequence: CDR1 SGHVS, CDR2 FQNEAQ. Trimming took 3 bases from V and 8 from J, leaving 8 bases between them. The CDR3 here is CASSFFRDEQFF. The CDR3, as DNA: TGTGCCAGCAGCTTTTTCCGTGATGAGCAGTTCTTC.

This clonotype is medium-sized (0.01 to 0.1%) within its sample. The V gene is TRBV27, the J gene TRBJ2-2, with D possibly being TRBD1 or TRBD2 (5 bases each). Deletions cut 6 bases from V and 7 bases from J, with 12 bases between. The CDR3 is 13 residues long. Germline-derived CDR1 and CDR2 are MNHEY and SMNVEV (reference sequence). CDR3 region: CASSSGRSGELFF. The DNA for the CDR3 is TGTGCCAGCAGCTCGGGGCGCAGCGGGGAGCTGTTTTTT.